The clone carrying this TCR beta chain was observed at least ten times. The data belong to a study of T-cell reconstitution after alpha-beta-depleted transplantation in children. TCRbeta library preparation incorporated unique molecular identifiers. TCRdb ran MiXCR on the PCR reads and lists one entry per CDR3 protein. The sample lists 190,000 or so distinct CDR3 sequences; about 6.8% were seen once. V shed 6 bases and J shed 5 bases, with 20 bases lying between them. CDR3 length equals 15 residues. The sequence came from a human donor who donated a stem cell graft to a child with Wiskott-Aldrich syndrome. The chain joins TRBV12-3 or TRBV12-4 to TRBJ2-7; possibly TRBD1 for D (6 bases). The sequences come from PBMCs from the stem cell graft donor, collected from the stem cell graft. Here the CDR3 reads CASSLTGTRSHEQYF. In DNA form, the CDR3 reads TGTGCCAGCAGCCTAACAGGGACCAGGTCGCACGAGCAGTACTTC.